This T cell receptor beta chain was recovered during a study of beta chain features in type 1 diabetes. This clone was seen only a few times. Reverse transcribing all isolated RNA meant expressed TCRB transcripts were sequenced. TCRdb's table, derived via immunoSEQ multiplex PCR, lists solely in-frame clones and lacks some. The data contain 900,000 or so clones, about a sixth of them singletons. Each of the CD4+ naive, central memory, regulatory and stem cell-like memory populations was sorted via CD45RO/CCR7/CD25/CD127/CD95/CD27. Sorted populations all exceeded 95% purity. This receptor was obtained from a woman under 30 in good health. The sequencing input was naive CD4+ T cells from blood.

CDR3 sequence: CASSLEGGNSYEQYF. The CDR3 DNA sequence: TGTGCCAGCAGCCTCGAAGGCGGAAACTCCTACGAGCAGTACTTC. The rearrangement links TRBV7-2 to TRBJ2-7; D not resolved. The CDR3 extends over 15 amino acids. Germline lookup yields CDR1 SGHTA and CDR2 FQGNSA. Trimming removed 5 bases at V and 0 bases at J, with 14 bases between.